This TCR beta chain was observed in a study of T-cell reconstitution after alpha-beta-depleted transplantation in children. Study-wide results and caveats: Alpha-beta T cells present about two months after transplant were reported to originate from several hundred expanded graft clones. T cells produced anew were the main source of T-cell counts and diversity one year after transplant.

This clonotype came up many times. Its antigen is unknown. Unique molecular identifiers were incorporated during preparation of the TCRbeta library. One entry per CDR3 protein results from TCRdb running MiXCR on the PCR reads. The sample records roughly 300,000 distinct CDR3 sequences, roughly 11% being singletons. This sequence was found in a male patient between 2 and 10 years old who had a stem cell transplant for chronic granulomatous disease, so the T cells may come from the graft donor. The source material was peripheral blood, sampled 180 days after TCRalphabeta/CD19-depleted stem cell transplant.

This CDR3 reads CASSLGIQETQYF. Written as DNA, the CDR3 is TGTGCCAGCAGCCTCGGGATTCAAGAGACCCAGTACTTC. V gene TRBV7-2 combines with J gene TRBJ2-5; maybe TRBD2 (5 bases). V was pared by 5 bases and J by 2 bases, with 9 bases between. Germline assignment: CDR1 SGHTA and CDR2 FQGNSA. This CDR3 spans 13 amino acids.